This entry is about one T cell receptor beta chain. The antigen it recognizes is unknown. One base away there is no much larger clone; base qualities are not given. The data originate from a study of identical twins (dated by TCRdb to the mid-2010s). At the level of the whole study: To test whether fetal clonotypes persist, this study deep-sequenced TCR alpha and beta repertoires from monozygotic twins, from unrelated adults of various ages, and from cord blood. To rule out contamination, the twin experiments were replicated at different times with different library preparation protocols.

The library relied on 5' RACE. The instrument was an Illumina HiSeq 2000. Template switching added a universal primer binding site, and the final cDNA carried a unique molecular identifier that allowed TCR cDNA molecules to be counted accurately. Specific primers in the conserved constant-segment region were used to synthesize first-strand cDNA for the TCR alpha and beta chains. To control for contamination, every cDNA library carried two barcodes: a SMART-Mk sample barcode plus Illumina barcodes. TruSeq adapter sequences, together with Illumina sample barcodes, were added in two successive PCR steps. Sequencing of the TCR alpha and beta cDNA libraries was done on the Illumina HiSeq platform using custom primers. In the original analysis: Raw reads were processed with MiGEC to extract unique molecular identifiers, and MiXCR was used to determine CDR3 positions. Recombination models were inferred per individual with the repgenHMM and IGoR tools using an EM algorithm. Shared clonotypes were analyzed with the tcR package in R, and sharing was normalized by the product of cloneset sizes. To study raw recombination without the effects of thymic and clonal selection, out-of-frame nonproductive sequences were analyzed. TCRdb's own reprocessing of the public reads used fastp at Q25 and MiXCR and kept productive beta chains. CDR3 protein sequences are deduplicated, and each keeps its most common genes and DNA. TCRdb, not the authors, supplied the V and J calls. This sample comprises 640,000 or so distinct CDR3 sequences, 5.5% to 6.5% of them detected only once. The biggest ten clones account for 1.5% to 2% of the sample.

The CDR3 has 12 amino acids, counting the end cysteine and phenylalanine. The DNA shown is the 36-base CDR3, in frame from base 1. Trimming removed 6 bases from V and 3 bases from J, leaving 6 bases between the germline ends. The germline V gene supplies CDR1 SGHRS and CDR2 YFSETQ. Every donor in the study was a healthy Caucasian. The researchers also sequenced three unrelated adults who were not twins: a male aged 18 to 29, a male aged 50 to 59, and a female aged 50 to 59. Using Miltenyi CD45RO+ enrichment and human naive T-cell isolation kits, memory (CD45RO+) and naive T cells were isolated from PBMC. Paper-wide results and their limitations: Compared with coincidental sharing between unrelated individuals, out-of-frame TCR alpha sequences shared between twins showed an excess of sequences with low generation probability. In monozygotic twins, recombination models systematically underestimated out-of-frame TCR alpha sharing, but the models matched the sharing seen between unrelated individuals. Because the same donors could not be followed over many years, the conclusions relied on cross-sectional statistical analysis. Abundant cord blood beta clonotypes carried fewer insertions; young adult naive repertoires showed a weaker similar trend, while memory repertoires showed none. Excess twin sharing in beta out-of-frame sequences was weaker because fewer shared sequences lowered the signal-to-noise ratio. Zero-insertion analyses could be partly confounded by invariant T cells such as MAIT and iNKT, though diverse VJ usage argued against such confounding for most clonotypes.

Sequencing was performed on naive T cells sorted from blood. Sample cell subset or site, as interpreted from the label and publication: cells isolated with a human naive T-cell isolation kit. The receptor was derived from a young man in good health. The rearrangement joined TRBV5-1 to TRBJ2-2, with an unclear D gene assignment. The DNA sequence is as follows: TGCGCCAGCAATGCGGACACCGGGGAGCTGTTTTTT. Its protein product is CASNADTGELFF.